This T cell receptor (beta chain) was profiled in a study of blood T cell repertoires in COVID-19. On the study more broadly: COVID-19 samples collected from the United States, Italy and Spain covered acute and convalescent phases. T cells, B-cell-depleted T cells, or PBMCs supplied cDNA or gDNA.

Trimming removed 5 bases from V and 3 bases from J, with 16 bases in between. The CDR3 sequence is 16 residues long. CDR1 is KGHDR, CDR2 SFDVKD, per germline. Under the authors' procedure: Estimated nucleated cell counts came from reference gene primer amplification. Clones were sequenced by immunoSEQ multiplex PCR, and TCRdb holds only the in-frame ones, with some missing. That table furnishes V, J and clone size, whereas the DNA furnished D and trimming. Found here are fewer than 250,000 clones, roughly 84% of them singletons; the top ten hold roughly 3.2%. Enrolled through a virtual design, the participants were between roughly 18 and 95 years of age and came from under 25 US areas.

Sequenced: PBMCs or T cells enriched from blood (not recorded which). This receptor was identified in a woman younger than 45 who had recovered from COVID-19. V and J are TRBV24-1 and TRBJ1-5; a possible D gene is TRBD1 (5 bases). CDR3 loop: CATSGGDGRANQPQHF. The CDR3 DNA follows: TGTGCCACCAGTGGCGGGGACGGACGTGCCAATCAGCCCCAGCATTTT.